Reported below is one T cell receptor (beta chain). The source of the sample is a study of early T cells in non-severe SARS-CoV-2 infection. Germline trimming cut 2 bases from V and 9 bases from J; bases unmatched to any gene: 6. The germline gives CDR1 SGHKS, CDR2 YYEKEE (reference sequence). The CDR3 is 14 residues long. TCRdb independently ran MiXCR on the 5' RACE reads; one entry per CDR3 protein. The sample has about 66,000 distinct CDR3 sequences; around 9% are singletons. This TCR derives from an adult who was a healthcare worker with PCR-confirmed SARS-CoV-2 infection or an uninfected control (not recorded which). This chain joins TRBV5-5 and TRBJ2-1; 9 positions agree with TRBD1. Sequencing input: whole blood. CDR3 coding DNA: TGTGCCAGCAGCTTACAGGGGGCATTTGGTGAGCAGTTCTTC. Residues: CASSLQGAFGEQFF.